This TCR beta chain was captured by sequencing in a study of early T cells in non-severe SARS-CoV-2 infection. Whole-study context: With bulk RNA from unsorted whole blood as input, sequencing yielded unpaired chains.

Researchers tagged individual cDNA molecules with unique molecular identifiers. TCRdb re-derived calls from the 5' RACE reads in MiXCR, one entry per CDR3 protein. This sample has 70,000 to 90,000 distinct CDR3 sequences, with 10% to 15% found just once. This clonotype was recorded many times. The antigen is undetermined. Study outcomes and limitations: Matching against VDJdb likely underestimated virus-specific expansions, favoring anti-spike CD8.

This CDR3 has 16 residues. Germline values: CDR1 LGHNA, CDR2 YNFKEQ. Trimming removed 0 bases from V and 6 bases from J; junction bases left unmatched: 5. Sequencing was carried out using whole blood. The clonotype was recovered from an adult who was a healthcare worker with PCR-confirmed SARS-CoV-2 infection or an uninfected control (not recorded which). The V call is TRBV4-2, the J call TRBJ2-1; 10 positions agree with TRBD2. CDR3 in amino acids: CASSQDRTSGANEQFF. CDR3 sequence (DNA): TGTGCCAGCAGCCAAGATAGGACTAGCGGTGCCAATGAGCAGTTCTTC.